This entry lists 30 T cell receptor beta chains sequenced from one sample in a study of blood T cell repertoires in COVID-19. Profiled with immunoSEQ multiplex PCR; TCRdb holds only in-frame clones, not every one. In the table there are 130,000 or so clones, 84% of which are singletons. Sequencing was done on a sample of peripheral blood. The receptors were gathered from a human donor in a cohort sampled during active COVID-19.

The chain recombines TRBV19 with TRBJ2-2, with 7 bases aligning to TRBD1. The CDR3 is made up of 14 amino acids. Germline CDR1 and CDR2: LNHDA and SQIVND (reference sequence). V shed 11 bases, J shed 3 bases, and the junction held 9 bases outside the gene matches. In DNA form, the CDR3 reads TGTGCCTCCAATAGAGGGGGCTACACCGGGGAGCTGTTTTTT. Translating gives CASNRGGYTGELFF.

In its sample, this clone was seen once. The chain recombines TRBV18 with TRBJ2-7; D may be TRBD1 (6 bases). V was pared by 5 bases and J by 2 bases, with 16 bases between. Germline CDR1 and CDR2: KGHSH and LQKENI. The CDR3 has 15 amino acids. In nucleotides, the CDR3 is TGTGCCAGCTCATCCGAATTGGGACACCCCTACGAGCAGTACTTC. It yields the protein CASSSELGHPYEQYF.

The chain combines TRBV6-5 with TRBJ1-1, with D perhaps matching TRBD1 (6 bases). The CDR3 contains 14 residues. Trimming removed 6 bases from V and 0 bases from J, with 11 bases in between. The germline CDR1 and CDR2 sequences are MNHEY and SVGAGI. The CDR3 loop is CASSTGQMNTEAFF. CDR3 sequence (DNA): TGTGCCAGCAGCACGGGACAAATGAACACTGAAGCTTTCTTT.

CDR3 bases: TGCGCCAGCAGTCAATCGGGCAGGGTAGGGTACGAGCAGTACTTC. Its translation: CASSQSGRVGYEQYF. V is TRBV23-1 and J is TRBJ2-7; tentative D call: TRBD1 (5 bases). TRBV23-1 is noted as an ORF with a role that remains uncertain. Deletions cut 0 bases from V and 4 bases from J, with 13 bases between. This CDR3 is built from 15 residues.

The chain employs TRBV4-1 and TRBJ2-7; perhaps TRBD1 as D (5 bases). CDR1 is MGHRA and CDR2 is YSYEKL in the germline V gene. Trimming pared 0 bases from V and 6 bases from J, leaving 15 bases between. There are 15 residues in the CDR3. CDR3 bases: TGCGCCAGCAGCCAAGAGAGCAGGGAAGCGTCCGAGCAGTACTTC. Amino acid sequence: CASSQESREASEQYF.

V usage is TRBV10-2 and J usage is TRBJ2-2; 9 bases map to TRBD1. This CDR3 is built from 14 residues. Unmatched junction bases numbered 4, after V lost 10 bases and J lost 1 base. In germline, CDR1 is WSHSY, CDR2 SAAADI. DNA for the CDR3: TGCGCCACACAGGGGGCGAGGAACACCGGGGAGCTGTTTTTT. Translating gives CATQGARNTGELFF.

The CDR3 spells CASRTTVDNTEAFF. The CDR3 bases are TGTGCCAGCAGGACGACAGTAGATAACACTGAAGCTTTCTTT. The rearrangement joins TRBV5-4 to TRBJ1-1, with a tentative D call TRBD1 (5 bases). Germline CDR1 reads SGHNT; CDR2 reads YYREEE (reference sequence). CDR3 length equals 14 residues. V gave up 5 bases and J gave up 2 bases, with 13 bases separating them.

The chain employs TRBV20-1 and TRBJ1-5; tentatively, D is TRBD1 (5 bases). Germline values: CDR1 DFQATT, CDR2 SNEGSKA (reference sequence). The CDR3 loop spans 12 amino acids. Trimming took off 3 bases at V and 5 bases at J, with 8 bases between the two ends. CDR3 coding DNA: TGCAGTGCTAGTCCGGGGGATCAGCCCCAGCATTTT. Its translation is CSASPGDQPQHF.

This sequence joins TRBV27 and TRBJ2-7; D might be TRBD2 (5 bases). Germline-derived CDR1 and CDR2 are MNHEY and SMNVEV (reference sequence). The germline V and J ends were trimmed by 0 bases and 2 bases, with 14 bases remaining between them. The CDR3 runs 16 residues. CDR3 residues: CASSLSKPTRAYEQYF. The DNA of the CDR3 is TGTGCCAGCAGTTTATCGAAGCCCACTAGAGCCTACGAGCAGTACTTC.

This clone was recorded at least ten times. V is TRBV6-5 and J is TRBJ2-3; TRBD1 matches at 7 bases. The germline V gene encodes CDR1 MNHEY and CDR2 SVGAGI. Trimming cost V 6 bases and J 6 bases; bases outside gene matches: 3. The length of the CDR3 is 12 residues. The CDR3 region is CASSRTGDTQYF. For the CDR3, the DNA is TGTGCCAGCAGCAGGACAGGTGATACGCAGTATTTT.

The V gene is TRBV27, the J gene TRBJ2-5; TRBD1 might be the D (6 bases). Germline lookup yields CDR1 MNHEY and CDR2 SMNVEV (reference sequence). CDR3 size: 12 residues. Trimming left V 4 bases short and J 4 bases short, with 7 bases between. The CDR3 reads CASSSGAETQYF. The DNA for the CDR3 is TGTGCCAGCAGTTCAGGGGCAGAGACCCAGTACTTC.

This chain links TRBV3-1 (or the pseudogene TRBV3-2) with TRBJ2-7; D not certain. The CDR3 extends over 13 amino acids. Germline V gives CDR1 LGHDT, CDR2 YNNKEL (reference sequence). Trimming shortened V by 0 bases and J by 6 bases, and 9 bases separated the two germline ends. For the CDR3, the DNA is TGTGCCAGCAGCCAAGATAGAGTTGGCGAGCAGTACTTC. Translating it yields CASSQDRVGEQYF.

The chain joins TRBV3-1 (or the pseudogene TRBV3-2) to TRBJ1-4; D gene unclear. V was clipped by 0 bases and J by 4 bases, with 9 bases between them. The CDR3 contains 15 residues. CDR1 and CDR2 from the germline V gene are LGHDT and YNNKEL (reference sequence). For the CDR3, the DNA is TGTGCCAGCAGCCAAGAAGGTACAGTTAATGAAAAACTGTTTTTT. Protein product: CASSQEGTVNEKLFF.

The chain combines TRBV7-3 with TRBJ2-1; 9 bases agree with TRBD2. The CDR3 covers 15 residues. CDR1 and CDR2 (germline): SGHTA, FQGTGA. Germline trimming cut 2 bases from V and 4 bases from J; bases unmatched to any gene: 3. DNA for the CDR3: TGTGCCAGCAGCTTAGTTACTAGCGGGTACAATGAGCAGTTCTTC. Its protein is CASSLVTSGYNEQFF.

The chain couples TRBV6-5 to TRBJ2-7; 8 nucleotides line up with TRBD1. Germline CDR1 MNHEY, CDR2 SVGAGI. V gave up 6 bases and J gave up 7 bases; unmatched junction bases: 8. This CDR3 is built from 13 residues. The CDR3 nucleotides are TGTGCCAGCAGGGTGACAGGGGTTCGGGAGCAGTACTTC. Translation gives CASRVTGVREQYF.

The J gene is TRBJ1-2, the V gene TRBV9, with D unresolved. Germline V gene sequence: CDR1 SGDLS, CDR2 YYNGEE. The length of the CDR3 is 13 residues. V lost 3 bases to trimming and J lost 6 bases, with 12 bases between them. The CDR3 sequence is CASSAGVQDGYTF. Written as DNA, the CDR3 is TGTGCCAGCAGCGCCGGGGTTCAAGATGGCTACACCTTC.

CDR3 sequence (DNA): TGTGCCAGCAGCTTAGAATCCCCCTGGAGTCGGTCCTACAATGAGCAGTTCTTC. Its protein is CASSLESPWSRSYNEQFF. The J gene is TRBJ2-1, the V gene TRBV11-2; D remains ambiguous. Germline V lookup: CDR1 SGHAT, CDR2 FQNNGV. This CDR3 spans 18 amino acids. V shed 0 bases and J shed 1 base, with 16 bases lying between them.

This clone was recorded only once. The chain has TRBV7-7 and TRBJ1-4; no reliable D call. The CDR3 is 16 amino acids. V was pared by 5 bases and J by 0 bases, with 13 bases between. In germline, CDR1 is SSHAT, CDR2 FNYEAQ (reference sequence). CDR3 residues: CASSPDGRTTNEKLFF. The CDR3 nucleotides read TGTGCCAGCAGCCCCGATGGGAGAACAACTAATGAAAAACTGTTTTTT.

This sequence joins TRBV6-2 or TRBV6-3 and TRBJ1-2; tentative D call: TRBD1 (5 bases). Trimming removed 6 bases at V and 0 bases at J, with 8 bases between. The CDR3 contains 13 residues. Looked up from germline, CDR1 is MNHEY and CDR2 is SVGEGT. CDR3 nucleotides: TGTGCCAGCAGCAGGACAACTAACTATGGCTACACCTTC. It yields the protein CASSRTTNYGYTF.

This sequence joins TRBV11-2 and TRBJ1-6, with 9 bases that match TRBD1. This CDR3 has 12 amino acids. From germline, CDR1 is SGHAT and CDR2 FQNNGV. With 6 bases clipped from V and 13 bases from J, the junction kept 4 bases outside the gene matches. The CDR3 sequence: CASSQDRGPLHF. The CDR3 bases are TGTGCCAGCAGTCAGGACAGGGGCCCCCTCCACTTT.

This rearrangement joins TRBV6-6 to TRBJ1-5; 7 bases fit TRBD1. Germline CDR1 and CDR2: MNHNY and SVGAGI (reference sequence). CDR3 length equals 15 residues. Trimming cost V 5 bases and J 6 bases; bases outside gene matches: 10. In nucleotides, the CDR3 is TGTGCCAGCAGTGATACAGGGGCAATCGCTCAGCCCCAGCATTTT. Its translation is CASSDTGAIAQPQHF.

The chain uses TRBV15 and TRBJ2-7; D gene unclear. CDR1 is LNHNV and CDR2 is YYDKDF in the germline V gene (reference sequence). The length of the CDR3 is 13 residues. V gave up 3 bases and J gave up 5 bases, with 11 bases separating them. The chain's CDR3 is CATSSLKLHEQYF. CDR3 DNA sequence: TGTGCCACCAGCAGTCTCAAACTGCACGAGCAGTACTTC.

This chain links TRBV12-3 or TRBV12-4 with TRBJ2-7; 7 bases map to TRBD1. The CDR3 is 13 amino acids. V shed 6 bases, J shed 6 bases, and the junction held 8 bases outside the gene matches. The CDR3 reads CASRGQGEIEQYF. The CDR3 DNA reads as TGTGCCAGCAGGGGCCAGGGGGAGATCGAGCAGTACTTC.

CDR3 protein: CASSPGTSGHNEQFF. For the CDR3, the DNA is TGTGCCAGCAGCCCCGGGACTAGCGGTCACAATGAGCAGTTCTTC. V and J are TRBV5-4 and TRBJ2-1; 11 nucleotides agree with TRBD2. Germline CDR1 reads SGHNT; CDR2 reads YYREEE (reference sequence). Losses at the gene ends were 4 bases for V and 5 bases for J; bases not matched to a gene: 5. There are 15 residues in the CDR3.

For the CDR3, the DNA is TGTGCCAGTAGGTCCCGGGACAGGAACGATGAGCAGTTCTTC. Its translation is CASRSRDRNDEQFF. This chain links TRBV19 with TRBJ2-1, with 8 positions matching TRBD1. The CDR3 totals 14 residues. CDR1 is LNHDA, CDR2 SQIVND, per germline (reference sequence). With V trimmed by 6 bases and J by 8 bases, 9 bases remained unmatched.

This chain uses TRBV19 with TRBJ1-1; D uncertain. The CDR3 has 14 amino acids. The germline V and J ends were trimmed by 7 bases and 1 base, with 13 bases remaining between them. Looked up from germline, CDR1 is LNHDA and CDR2 is SQIVND (reference sequence). The CDR3 coding sequence is TGTGCCAGTAATGATAGGCGGCAGAACACTGAAGCTTTCTTT. Translated, it gives CASNDRRQNTEAFF.

The chain employs TRBV6-1 and TRBJ2-7, with a possible D match to TRBD1 (6 bases). V lost 1 base and J lost 4, with 11 bases in between. The CDR3 consists of 14 residues. From germline, CDR1 is MNHNS and CDR2 SASEGT. The CDR3 spells CASSEGQDLYEQYF. The DNA for the CDR3 is TGTGCCAGCAGTGAAGGACAGGACCTATACGAGCAGTACTTC.

This chain joins TRBV3-1 (or the pseudogene TRBV3-2) and TRBJ1-4; weak D call: TRBD1 (6 bases). This CDR3 is 16 amino acids long. Trimming took off 4 bases at V and 6 bases at J, with 18 bases between the two ends. The V gene's germline CDR1 is LGHDT and CDR2 YNNKEL (reference sequence). In nucleotides, the CDR3 is TGTGCCAGCAGCCGGGCGGGGGGGGGCGTGGATGAAAAACTGTTTTTT. Translation: CASSRAGGGVDEKLFF.

J is TRBJ1-1 and V is TRBV12-3 or TRBV12-4; D is unresolved. The V and J ends lost 7 bases and 1 base respectively, with 10 bases between them. CDR3 size: 13 residues. CDR3 nucleotide sequence: TGTGCCAGCACGCTAGATAGGAACACTGAAGCTTTCTTT. Protein: CASTLDRNTEAFF.

The V and J genes are TRBV7-2 and TRBJ2-3; D unclear. The CDR3 runs to 11 residues. Trimming removed 10 bases at V and 6 bases at J, with 11 bases between. The germline gives CDR1 SGHTA, CDR2 FQGNSA. CDR3 bases: TGTGCCAACTCACAGTGGGATACGCAGTATTTT. It yields the protein CANSQWDTQYF.